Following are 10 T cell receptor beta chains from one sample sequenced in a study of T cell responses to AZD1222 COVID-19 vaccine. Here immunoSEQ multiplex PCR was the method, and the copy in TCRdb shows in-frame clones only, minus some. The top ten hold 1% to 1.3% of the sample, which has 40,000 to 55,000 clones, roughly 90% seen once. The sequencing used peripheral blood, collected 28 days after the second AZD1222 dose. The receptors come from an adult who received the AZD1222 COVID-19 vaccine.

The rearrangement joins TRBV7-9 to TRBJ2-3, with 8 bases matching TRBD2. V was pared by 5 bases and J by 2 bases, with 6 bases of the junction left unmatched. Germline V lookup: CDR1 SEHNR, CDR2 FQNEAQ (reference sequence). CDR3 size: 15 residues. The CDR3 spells CASSTTSGVTDTQYF. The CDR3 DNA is TGTGCCAGCAGCACCACTAGCGGAGTCACAGATACGCAGTATTTT.

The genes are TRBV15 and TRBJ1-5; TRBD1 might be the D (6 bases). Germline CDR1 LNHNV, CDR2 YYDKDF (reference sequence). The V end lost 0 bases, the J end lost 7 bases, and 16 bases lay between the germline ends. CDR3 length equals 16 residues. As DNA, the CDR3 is TGTGCCACCAGCAGAGATCGATCGGGGGCCGGGCAGCCCCAGCATTTT. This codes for CATSRDRSGAGQPQHF.

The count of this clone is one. CDR3 loop: CASGYGLLNEQFF. CDR3 coding DNA: TGTGCCAGCGGCTACGGGCTTCTCAATGAGCAGTTCTTC. The gene calls are TRBV5-6 and TRBJ2-1; D ambiguous. Germline V gives CDR1 SGHDT, CDR2 YYEEEE. There are 13 residues in the CDR3. V shed 7 bases and J shed 6 bases, with 14 bases lying between them.

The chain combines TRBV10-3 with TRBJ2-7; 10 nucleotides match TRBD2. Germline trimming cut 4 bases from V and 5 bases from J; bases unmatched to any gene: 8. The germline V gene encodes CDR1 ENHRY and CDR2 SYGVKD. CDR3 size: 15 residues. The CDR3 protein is CAISVSSGSIDEQYF. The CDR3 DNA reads TGTGCCATCAGTGTGTCTAGCGGGAGTATCGACGAGCAGTACTTC.

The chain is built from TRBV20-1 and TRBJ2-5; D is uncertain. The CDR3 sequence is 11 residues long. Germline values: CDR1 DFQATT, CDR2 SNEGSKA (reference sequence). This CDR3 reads CSELRSGTQYF. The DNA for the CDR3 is TGCAGCGAACTACGATCCGGGACCCAGTACTTC.

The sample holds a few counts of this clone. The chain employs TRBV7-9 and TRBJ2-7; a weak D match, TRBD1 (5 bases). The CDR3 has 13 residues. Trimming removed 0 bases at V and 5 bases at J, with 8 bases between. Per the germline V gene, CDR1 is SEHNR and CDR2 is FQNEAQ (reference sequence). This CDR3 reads CASSLAQGHEQYF. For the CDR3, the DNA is TGTGCCAGCAGCTTAGCCCAGGGTCACGAGCAGTACTTC.

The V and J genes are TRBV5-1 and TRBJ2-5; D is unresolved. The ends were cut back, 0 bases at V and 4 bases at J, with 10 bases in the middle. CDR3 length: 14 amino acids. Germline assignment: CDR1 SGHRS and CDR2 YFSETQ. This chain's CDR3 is CASSLGQLGETQYF. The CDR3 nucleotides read TGCGCCAGCAGCTTGGGGCAGCTCGGAGAGACCCAGTACTTC.

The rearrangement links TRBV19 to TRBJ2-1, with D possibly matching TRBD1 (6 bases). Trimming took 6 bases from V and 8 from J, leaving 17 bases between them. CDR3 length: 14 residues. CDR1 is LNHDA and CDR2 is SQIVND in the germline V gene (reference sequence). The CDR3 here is CASRHSGGWDEQFF. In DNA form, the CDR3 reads TGTGCCAGTAGGCATAGTGGGGGCTGGGATGAGCAGTTCTTC.

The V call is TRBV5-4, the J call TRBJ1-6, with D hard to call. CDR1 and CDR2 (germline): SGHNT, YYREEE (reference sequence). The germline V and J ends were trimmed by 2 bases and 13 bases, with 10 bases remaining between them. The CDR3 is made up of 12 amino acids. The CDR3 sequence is CASSFPNSPLHF. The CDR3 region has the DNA TGTGCCAGCAGCTTCCCGAACTCGCCCCTCCACTTT.

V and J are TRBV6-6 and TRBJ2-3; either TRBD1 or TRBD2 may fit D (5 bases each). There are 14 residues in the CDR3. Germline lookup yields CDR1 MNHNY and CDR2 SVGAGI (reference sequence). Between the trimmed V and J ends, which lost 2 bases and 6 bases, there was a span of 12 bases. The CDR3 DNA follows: TGTGCCAGCAGTTACCCAGGGAGCAAGGATACGCAGTATTTT. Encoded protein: CASSYPGSKDTQYF.